This TCR beta chain was profiled in a study of T cell repertoires in cytomegalovirus infection. Whole-study context: Public TCR beta signature analysis indicated the presence of both CMV infection and matching HLA type. Study-wide results and caveats: Individuals carrying CMV plus the relevant HLA were identified by cumulative frequency of public TCR beta families. CMV-specific TCR beta clonotypes restricted by HLA-C dominated the ex vivo response.

This CDR3 region has 13 residues. The V and J ends lost 7 bases and 0 bases respectively, with 9 bases between them. Germline loops: CDR1 MNHEY, CDR2 SVGEGT. Each CDR3 protein is one row after TCRdb ran MiXCR on the reads. The table includes some 250,000 distinct CDR3 sequences, approximately 9.1% detected once. This clonotype was found many times. Its antigen remains unknown. What was sequenced was PBMCs. J is TRBJ1-1 and V is TRBV6-2 or TRBV6-3; maybe TRBD1 (6 bases). The receptor's source is a human donor in good health (CMV status not recorded). Some clones in this sample may be carry-over from other donors' samples. CDR3 coding DNA: TGTGCCAGCAAGACAGGCATGAACACTGAAGCTTTCTTT. As protein: CASKTGMNTEAFF.